One and the same sample provided the 8 T cell receptor beta chains below, sequenced in a study of cytomegalovirus exposure and HLA in healthy donors. PCR involved 60 Vbeta and 13 Jbeta primers. The repertoire was sequenced with immunoSEQ multiplex PCR; TCRdb's copy has only in-frame clones and lacks some. The repertoire consists of around 200,000 clones, with roughly four fifths occurring once and the leading ten covering over 1.5%. Sequenced: PBMCs. These receptors originate from a man aged 50 to 60 in good health and CMV-seronegative.

In its sample, this clone was seen once. The gene calls are TRBV2 and TRBJ2-2; 7 bases fit TRBD2. The J segment lost 5 bases and the V segment lost 4 bases, leaving 7 bases of the junction unmatched. This CDR3 region has 15 residues. Germline lookup yields CDR1 SNHLY and CDR2 FYNNEI. CDR3 loop: CASSGRTRWTGELFF. CDR3 nucleotide sequence: TGTGCCAGCAGTGGGAGGACTAGATGGACCGGGGAGCTGTTTTTT.

The chain recombines TRBV11-3 with TRBJ2-4; 7 bases fit TRBD2. The CDR3 sequence is 15 residues long. Germline lookup yields CDR1 SGHNT and CDR2 YENEEA. Trimming removed 6 bases from V and 11 bases from J; junction bases left unmatched: 16. In DNA, the CDR3 is TGTGCCAGCAGTTCCGTGGCGGGAGAGGGTTCAGTTCAGTACTTC. This sequence encodes CASSSVAGEGSVQYF.

The V call is TRBV23-1, the J call TRBJ2-5, with D possibly matching TRBD2 (5 bases). TRBV23-1 is placed among ORFs of uncertain function. The V end was cut by 3 bases, the J end by 5 bases, with 13 bases between. The CDR3 has 14 amino acids. The CDR3 reads CASSQWRIGETQYF. The CDR3 nucleotides are TGCGCCAGCAGTCAGTGGAGGATCGGGGAGACCCAGTACTTC.

This chain joins TRBV20-1 and TRBJ1-4; no reliable D call. The CDR3 contains 11 residues. Trimming cost V 4 bases and J 5 bases, with 5 bases left between them. Per the germline V gene, CDR1 is DFQATT and CDR2 is SNEGSKA (reference sequence). The chain's CDR3 is CSAMRNEKLFF. The CDR3 nucleotides read TGCAGTGCTATGAGAAATGAAAAACTGTTTTTT.

This clone was recorded once. The chain has TRBV5-4 and TRBJ2-1; D perhaps matches TRBD1 (5 bases). The CDR3 runs to 16 residues. CDR1 is SGHNT and CDR2 is YYREEE in the germline V gene (reference sequence). V was shortened by 2 bases and J by 0 bases, with 12 bases between the two germline ends. CDR3 DNA: TGTGCCAGCAGCTTCGAGGACACCTACTCCTACAATGAGCAGTTCTTC. Translated: CASSFEDTYSYNEQFF. The variable domain in full, with the rest retrieved from reference TRBV5-4 and TRBJ2-1, is ETGVTQSPTHLIKTRGQQVTLRCSSQSGHNTVSWYQQALGQGPQFIFQYYREEENGRGNFPPRFSGLQFPNYSSELNVNALELDDSALYLCASSFEDTYSYNEQFFGPGTRLTVL.

This chain uses TRBV30 with TRBJ2-1, with 10 bases matching TRBD1. After removal of 3 bases from V and 4 bases from J, the junction contained 3 bases not matched to a gene. This CDR3 contains 14 residues. CDR1 and CDR2 (germline): GTSNPN, SVGIG (reference sequence). Here the CDR3 DNA reads TGTGCCTGGAGGGAGGACAGGGGGTACAATGAGCAGTTCTTC. Its translation is CAWREDRGYNEQFF. The full variable domain, completed using reference TRBV30 and TRBJ2-1, is SQTIHQWPATLVQPVGSPLSLECTVEGTSNPNLYWYRQAAGRGLQLLFYSVGIGQISSEVPQNLSASRPQDRQFILSSKKLLLSDSGFYLCAWREDRGYNEQFFGPGTRLTVL.

The V and J genes are TRBV28 and TRBJ2-7; TRBD1 aligns across 7 bases. The CDR3 length is 13 residues. V lost 8 bases, J lost 3 bases, and 7 bases stayed unmatched. CDR1 and CDR2 (germline): MDHEN, SYDVKM. CDR3 in DNA: TGTGCCAGCGTGGGGACAGCGATCTACGAGCAGTACTTC. Its translation is CASVGTAIYEQYF. Full variable domain (outside the CDR3, taken from reference TRBV28 and TRBJ2-7): DVKVTQSSRYLVKRTGEKVFLECVQDMDHENMFWYRQDPGLGLRLIYFSYDVKMKEKGDIPEGYSVSREKKERFSLILESASTNQTSMYLCASVGTAIYEQYFGPGTRLTVT.

The rearrangement links TRBV30 to TRBJ1-2; the D gene is possibly TRBD1 (6 bases). Trimming removed 4 bases at V and 8 bases at J, with 17 bases between. Germline lookup yields CDR1 GTSNPN and CDR2 SVGIG (reference sequence). This CDR3 has 13 residues. CDR3 region: CAWTHRESRGYTF. CDR3 in DNA: TGTGCCTGGACCCACAGGGAGTCTAGGGGCTACACCTTC.